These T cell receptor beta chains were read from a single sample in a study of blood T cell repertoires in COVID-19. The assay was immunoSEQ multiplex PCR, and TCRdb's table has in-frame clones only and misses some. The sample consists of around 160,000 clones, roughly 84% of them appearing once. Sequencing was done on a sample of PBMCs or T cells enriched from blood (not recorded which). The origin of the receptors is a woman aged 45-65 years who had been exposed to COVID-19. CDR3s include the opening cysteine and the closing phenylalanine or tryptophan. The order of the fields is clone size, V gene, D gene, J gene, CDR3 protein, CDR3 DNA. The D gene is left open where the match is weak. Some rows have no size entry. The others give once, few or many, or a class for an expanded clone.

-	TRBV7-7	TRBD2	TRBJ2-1	CASSLGLGLAGNEQFF	TGTGCTAGCAGCTTAGGCCTTGGACTAGCGGGGAATGAGCAGTTCTTC
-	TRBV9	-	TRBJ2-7	CASSVGGLYEQYF	TGTGCCAGCAGCGTCGGCGGTCTCTACGAGCAGTACTTC
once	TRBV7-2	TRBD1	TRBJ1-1	CASSLDRSDTEAFF	TGTGCCAGCAGCTTGGACAGGTCTGACACTGAAGCTTTCTTT
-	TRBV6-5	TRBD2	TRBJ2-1	CASTLTSGSLDEQFF	TGTGCCAGCACCCTTACTAGCGGGAGTCTTGATGAGCAGTTCTTC
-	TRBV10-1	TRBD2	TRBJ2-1	CASSESRASGNNEQFF	TGCGCCAGCAGTGAGTCACGGGCTAGCGGTAACAATGAGCAGTTCTTC
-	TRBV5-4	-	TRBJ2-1	CASSLAGSNDEQFF	TGTGCCAGCAGCTTGGCGGGGAGCAACGATGAGCAGTTCTTC
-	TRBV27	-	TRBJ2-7	CASSLMGSDGYEQYF	TGTGCCAGCAGTTTAATGGGCTCCGACGGCTACGAGCAGTACTTC
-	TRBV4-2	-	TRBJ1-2	CASTNIGGGQGYTF	TGTGCCAGCACCAACATTGGGGGCGGTCAAGGCTACACCTTC
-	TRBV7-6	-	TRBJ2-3	CASSLVDRISDTQYF	TGTGCCAGCAGCTTAGTTGACAGGATTTCAGATACGCAGTATTTT
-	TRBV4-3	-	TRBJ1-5	CASSQGQGINQPQHF	TGCGCCAGCAGCCAAGGGCAGGGCATCAATCAGCCCCAGCATTTT
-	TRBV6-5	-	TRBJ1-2	CASSYSNLRRPYGYTF	TGTGCCAGCAGTTACTCGAATCTGCGCAGGCCTTATGGCTACACCTTC
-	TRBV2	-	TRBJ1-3	CASGRAASSGNTIYF	TGTGCCAGCGGGAGGGCAGCTAGCTCTGGAAACACCATATATTTT
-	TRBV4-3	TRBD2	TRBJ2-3	CASSRRRLAGSYSTDTQYF	TGCGCCAGCAGCCGAAGAAGACTAGCGGGGAGCTATAGCACAGATACGCAGTATTTT
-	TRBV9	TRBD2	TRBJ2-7	CASSTTSGEREQYF	TGTGCCAGCAGCACGACTAGCGGGGAGCGGGAGCAGTACTTC
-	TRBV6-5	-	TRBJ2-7	CASSYGTAREQYF	TGTGCCAGCAGTTACGGGACTGCCAGAGAGCAGTACTTC